This entry features one T cell receptor (beta chain) sequence. The PCR was carried out with 60 Vbeta primers and 13 Jbeta primers. The table came from immunoSEQ multiplex PCR; TCRdb's copy has only in-frame clones and leaves some out. The sample carries 100,000 to 150,000 clones, roughly 10% recorded once. The data belong to a study of cytomegalovirus exposure and HLA in healthy donors. This CDR3 contains 11 residues. Germline V gives CDR1 ENHRY, CDR2 SYGVKD. With 5 bases removed from V and 7 bases from J, the gap between germline ends came to 9 bases. The sample taken for sequencing was PBMCs. The chain joins TRBV10-3 to TRBJ2-7, with a possible D match to TRBD2 (5 bases). The sequence derives from a woman younger than 30 in good health and CMV-seropositive. CDR3: CAISLGGEQYF. As DNA, the CDR3 is TGTGCCATCAGTCTAGGCGGGGAGCAGTACTTC.